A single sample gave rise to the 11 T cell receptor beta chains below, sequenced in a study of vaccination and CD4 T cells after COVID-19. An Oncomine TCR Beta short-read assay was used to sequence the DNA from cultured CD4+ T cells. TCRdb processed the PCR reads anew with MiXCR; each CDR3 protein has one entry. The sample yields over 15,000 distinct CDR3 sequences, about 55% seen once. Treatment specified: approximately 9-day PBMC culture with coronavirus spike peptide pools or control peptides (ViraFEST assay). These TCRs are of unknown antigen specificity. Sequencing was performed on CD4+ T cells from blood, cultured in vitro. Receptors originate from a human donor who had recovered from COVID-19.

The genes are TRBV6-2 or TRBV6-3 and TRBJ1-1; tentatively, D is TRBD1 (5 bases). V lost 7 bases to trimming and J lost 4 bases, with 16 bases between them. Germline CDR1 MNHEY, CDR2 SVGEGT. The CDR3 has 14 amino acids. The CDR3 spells CASTPRGRGTEAFF. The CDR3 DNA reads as TGTGCCAGCACTCCCCGGGGCCGGGGCACTGAAGCTTTCTTT.

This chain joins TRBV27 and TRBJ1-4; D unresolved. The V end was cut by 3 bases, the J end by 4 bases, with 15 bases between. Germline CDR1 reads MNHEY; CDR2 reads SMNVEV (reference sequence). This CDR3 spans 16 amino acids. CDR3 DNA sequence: TGTGCCAGCAGTTTCGTTGGAGCCAAGCTTAATGAAAAACTGTTTTTT. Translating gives CASSFVGAKLNEKLFF.

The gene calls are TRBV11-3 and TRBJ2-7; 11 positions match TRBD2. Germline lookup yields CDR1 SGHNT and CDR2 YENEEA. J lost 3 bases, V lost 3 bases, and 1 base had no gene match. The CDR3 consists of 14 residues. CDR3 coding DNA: TGTGCCAGCAGCTTCACTAGCGGGAGCTACGAGCAGTACTTC. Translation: CASSFTSGSYEQYF.

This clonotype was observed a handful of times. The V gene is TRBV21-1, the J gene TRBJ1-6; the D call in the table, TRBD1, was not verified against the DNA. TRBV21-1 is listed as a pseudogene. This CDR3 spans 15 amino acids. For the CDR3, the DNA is TGTGCCAGCAGCATCCCGGGACGGGAAGATTCACCCCTCCACTTT. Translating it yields CASSIPGREDSPLHF.

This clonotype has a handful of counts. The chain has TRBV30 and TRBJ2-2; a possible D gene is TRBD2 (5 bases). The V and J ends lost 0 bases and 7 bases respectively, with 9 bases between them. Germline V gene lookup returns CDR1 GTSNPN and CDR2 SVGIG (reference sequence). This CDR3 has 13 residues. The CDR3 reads CAWSVRDFGELFF. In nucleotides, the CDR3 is TGTGCCTGGAGTGTACGGGATTTCGGGGAGCTGTTTTTT. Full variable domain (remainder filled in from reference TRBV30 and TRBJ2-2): SQTIHQWPATLVQPVGSPLSLECTVEGTSNPNLYWYRQAAGRGLQLLFYSVGIGQISSEVPQNLSASRPQDRQFILSSKKLLLSDSGFYLCAWSVRDFGELFFGEGSRLTVL.

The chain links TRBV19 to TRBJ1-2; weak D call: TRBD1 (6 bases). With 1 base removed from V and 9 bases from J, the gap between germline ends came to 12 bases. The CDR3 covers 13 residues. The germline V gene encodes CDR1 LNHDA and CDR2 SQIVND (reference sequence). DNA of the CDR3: TGTGCCAGTAGTATAGTGGGCCGGGGGCGCTACACCTTC. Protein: CASSIVGRGRYTF.

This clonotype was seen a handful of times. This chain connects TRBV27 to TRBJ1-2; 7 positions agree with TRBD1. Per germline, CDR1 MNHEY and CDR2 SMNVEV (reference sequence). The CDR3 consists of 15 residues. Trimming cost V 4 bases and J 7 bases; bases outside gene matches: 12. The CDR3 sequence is CASSSYRGPFGGYTF. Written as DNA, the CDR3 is TGTGCCAGCAGTTCCTACAGGGGCCCATTTGGTGGCTACACCTTC.

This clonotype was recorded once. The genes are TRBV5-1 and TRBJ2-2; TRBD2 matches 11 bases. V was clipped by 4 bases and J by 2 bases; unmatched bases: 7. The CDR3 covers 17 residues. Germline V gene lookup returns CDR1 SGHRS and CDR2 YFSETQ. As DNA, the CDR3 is TGCGCCAGCAGCCCCCGGGGACTAGCGGAAAACACCGGGGAGCTGTTTTTT. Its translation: CASSPRGLAENTGELFF. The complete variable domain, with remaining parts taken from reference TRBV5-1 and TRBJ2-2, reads KAGVTQTPRYLIKTRGQQVTLSCSPISGHRSVSWYQQTPGQGLQFLFEYFSETQRNKGNFPGRFSGRQFSNSRSEMNVSTLELGDSALYLCASSPRGLAENTGELFFGEGSRLTVL.

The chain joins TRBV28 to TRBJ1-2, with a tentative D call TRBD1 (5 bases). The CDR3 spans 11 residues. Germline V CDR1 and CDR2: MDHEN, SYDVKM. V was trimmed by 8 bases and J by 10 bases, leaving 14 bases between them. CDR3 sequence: CASSQGVFYTF. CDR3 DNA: TGTGCCAGCTCCCAAGGGGTTTTCTACACCTTC.

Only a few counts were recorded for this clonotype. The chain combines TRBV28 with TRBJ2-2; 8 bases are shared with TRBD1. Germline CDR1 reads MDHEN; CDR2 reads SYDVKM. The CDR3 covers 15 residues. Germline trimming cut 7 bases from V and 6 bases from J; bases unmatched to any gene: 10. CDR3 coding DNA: TGTGCCAGCATCTCGACAGGGGCCTTGGCCGGGGAGCTGTTTTTT. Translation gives CASISTGALAGELFF.

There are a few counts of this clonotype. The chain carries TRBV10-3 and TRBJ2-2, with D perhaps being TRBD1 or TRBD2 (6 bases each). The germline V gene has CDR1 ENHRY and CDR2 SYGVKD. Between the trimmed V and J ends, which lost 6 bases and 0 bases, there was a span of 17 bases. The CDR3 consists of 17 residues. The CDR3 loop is CAISQKGGTANTGELFF. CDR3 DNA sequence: TGTGCCATCAGCCAAAAAGGGGGGACGGCGAACACCGGGGAGCTGTTTTTT.